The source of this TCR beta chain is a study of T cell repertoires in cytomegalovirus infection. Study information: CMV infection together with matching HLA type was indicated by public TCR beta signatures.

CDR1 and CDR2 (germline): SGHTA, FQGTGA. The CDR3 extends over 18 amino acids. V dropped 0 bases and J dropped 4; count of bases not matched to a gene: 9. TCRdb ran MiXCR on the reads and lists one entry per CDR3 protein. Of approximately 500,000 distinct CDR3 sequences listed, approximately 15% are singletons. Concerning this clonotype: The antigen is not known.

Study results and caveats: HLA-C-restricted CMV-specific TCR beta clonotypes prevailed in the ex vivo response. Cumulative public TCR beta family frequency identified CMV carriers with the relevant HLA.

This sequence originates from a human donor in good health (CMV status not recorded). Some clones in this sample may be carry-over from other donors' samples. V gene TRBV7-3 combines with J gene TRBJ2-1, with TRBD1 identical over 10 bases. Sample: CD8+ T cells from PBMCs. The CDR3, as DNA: TGTGCCAGCAGCTTAACAGGGTCGGGACAGGGGAAATACAATGAGCAGTTCTTC. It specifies CASSLTGSGQGKYNEQFF.